Listed here are 17 T cell receptor beta chains from one sample, sequenced in a study of blood T cell repertoires in COVID-19. The assay was immunoSEQ multiplex PCR, and TCRdb's table has in-frame clones only and misses some. The sample comprises 270,000 or so clones, over 70% of which are singletons, and less than 10% rests with the top ten. Material for sequencing was peripheral blood. Every receptor here comes from a human donor in a cohort sampled during active COVID-19.

This chain uses TRBV3-1 (or the pseudogene TRBV3-2) with TRBJ2-5; D may be TRBD2 (6 bases). Trimming pared 4 bases from V and 8 bases from J, leaving 20 bases between. The CDR3 has 15 amino acids. Germline V lookup: CDR1 LGHDT, CDR2 YNNKEL (reference sequence). CDR3 region: CASSLSGLQRETQYF. The CDR3 DNA follows: TGTGCCAGCAGCCTCTCGGGACTCCAGAGGGAAACCCAGTACTTC.

This rearrangement joins TRBV7-2 to TRBJ1-2; D remains ambiguous. Germline CDR1 and CDR2: SGHTA and FQGNSA. V was pared by 5 bases and J by 0 bases, with 10 bases between. This CDR3 region has 14 residues. This CDR3 is CASSRYRTNYGYTF. The CDR3 region has the DNA TGTGCCAGCAGCCGTTACAGAACTAACTATGGCTACACCTTC. The full variable domain, with the rest looked up from reference TRBV7-2 and TRBJ1-2, is GAGVSQSPSNKVTEKGKDVELRCDPISGHTALYWYRQSLGQGLEFLIYFQGNSAPDKSGLPSDRFSAERTGGSVSTLTIQRTQQEDSAVYLCASSRYRTNYGYTFGSGTRLTVV.

J is TRBJ1-4 and V is TRBV28; 12 bases are shared with TRBD1. The CDR3 has 12 amino acids. J gave up 13 bases and V 6 bases, and 3 bases lay outside the gene matches. Germline assignment: CDR1 MDHEN and CDR2 SYDVKM. The CDR3 is CASSWDRGRLFF. For the CDR3, the DNA is TGTGCCAGCAGCTGGGACAGGGGGCGACTGTTTTTT.

The chain is built from TRBV4-3 and TRBJ2-2; D not resolved. The CDR3 spans 14 residues. Germline V CDR1 and CDR2: LGHNA, YSLEER. V shed 0 bases and J shed 4 bases, with 6 bases lying between them. CDR3 region: CASSQDLVTGELFF. The CDR3 DNA is TGCGCCAGCAGCCAAGATCTTGTCACCGGGGAGCTGTTTTTT.

This clone was seen repeatedly, ten times or more. This rearrangement joins TRBV4-2 to TRBJ1-2; D may be TRBD1 (5 bases). V lost 0 bases to trimming and J lost 3 bases, with 11 bases between them. Germline-derived CDR1 and CDR2 are LGHNA and YNFKEQ. This CDR3 region has 15 residues. Written as DNA, the CDR3 is TGTGCCAGCAGCCAAGATTTCGGGGACTACTATGGCTACACCTTC. It translates to CASSQDFGDYYGYTF.

The chain recombines TRBV2 with TRBJ2-1; a weak D match, TRBD1 (5 bases). CDR3 size: 15 residues. Trimming removed 3 bases at V and 8 bases at J, with 17 bases between. Germline values: CDR1 SNHLY, CDR2 FYNNEI. The CDR3 region is CASSEVGRIIDEQFF. CDR3 nucleotide sequence: TGTGCCAGCAGTGAGGTGGGGCGCATTATTGATGAGCAGTTCTTC.

CDR3 coding DNA: TGTGCCAGCAGCATTGGGGGACCGCGGGGGGCGGAGCAGTTCTTC. It codes for CASSIGGPRGAEQFF. The chain combines TRBV5-8 with TRBJ2-1; TRBD2 agrees at 8 bases. The CDR3 has 15 residues. Germline V gene data show CDR1 as SGHTS and CDR2 as YDEGEE. The J segment lost 10 bases and the V segment lost 4 bases, leaving 13 bases of the junction unmatched. The full variable domain, in which reference TRBV5-8 and TRBJ2-1 provide the parts outside the CDR3, is EAGVTQSPTHLIKTRGQQATLRCSPISGHTSVYWYQQALGLGLQFLLWYDEGEERNRGNFPPRFSGRQFPNYSSELNVNALELEDSALYLCASSIGGPRGAEQFFGPGTRLTVL.

This chain connects TRBV6-5 to TRBJ1-3, with no clear D. Germline V CDR1 and CDR2: MNHEY, SVGAGI. There are 11 residues in the CDR3. Trimming took 6 bases from V and 4 from J, leaving 4 bases between them. The DNA for the CDR3 is TGTGCCAGCAGCAGGGGAAACACCATATATTTT. Protein sequence: CASSRGNTIYF.

The V gene is TRBV15, the J gene TRBJ2-1; 7 positions agree with TRBD2. Germline CDR1 and CDR2: LNHNV and YYDKDF (reference sequence). With 2 bases clipped from V and 7 bases from J, the junction kept 2 bases outside the gene matches. The CDR3 sequence is 13 residues long. Here the CDR3 reads CATSRSGGNEQFF. CDR3 coding DNA: TGTGCCACCAGCAGATCGGGGGGTAATGAGCAGTTCTTC.

J is TRBJ2-7 and V is TRBV15; D is ambiguous. The V gene lost 4 bases and the J gene lost 6 bases, with 10 bases spanning the gap. Germline V gene sequence: CDR1 LNHNV, CDR2 YYDKDF (reference sequence). This CDR3 is 12 amino acids long. In nucleotides, the CDR3 is TGTGCCACCAGCACAGACTCGGGCGAGCAGTACTTC. Residues: CATSTDSGEQYF.

This sequence joins TRBV10-3 and TRBJ1-5; possibly TRBD1 for D (6 bases). V lost 6 bases, J lost 4 bases, and 13 bases lay in between. Germline lookup yields CDR1 ENHRY and CDR2 SYGVKD. The length of the CDR3 is 14 residues. CDR3 residues: CAIREGTPNQPQHF. The DNA of the CDR3 is TGTGCCATCAGGGAGGGGACACCAAATCAGCCCCAGCATTTT.

V usage is TRBV6-5 and J usage is TRBJ2-3; D is perhaps TRBD1 (6 bases). The CDR3 loop spans 15 amino acids. Germline lookup yields CDR1 MNHEY and CDR2 SVGAGI. Trimming took off 6 bases at V and 1 base at J, with 14 bases between the two ends. CDR3 sequence: CASRSGGAGTDTQYF. The CDR3 nucleotides are TGTGCCAGCAGGAGTGGGGGCGCGGGCACAGATACGCAGTATTTT.

CDR3: CASSFRRGARETQYF. As DNA, the CDR3 is TGTGCCAGCAGTTTTCGGCGGGGGGCCCGAGAGACCCAGTACTTC. The chain recombines TRBV28 with TRBJ2-5; 8 bases fit TRBD2. Trimming took 3 bases from V and 4 from J; bases not matched to a gene: 7. CDR1 is MDHEN, CDR2 SYDVKM, per germline. The CDR3 is 15 residues long. Based on the CDR3 plus reference TRBV28 and TRBJ2-5, the full variable domain is DVKVTQSSRYLVKRTGEKVFLECVQDMDHENMFWYRQDPGLGLRLIYFSYDVKMKEKGDIPEGYSVSREKKERFSLILESASTNQTSMYLCASSFRRGARETQYFGPGTRLLVL.

CDR3 region: CASSLAGTVTGNTIYF. CDR3 DNA: TGCGCCAGCAGCTTGGCCGGGACAGTCACTGGAAACACCATATATTTT. V is TRBV5-1 and J is TRBJ1-3; 7 bases map to TRBD1. Per the germline V gene, CDR1 is SGHRS and CDR2 is YFSETQ. V gave up 0 bases and J gave up 2 bases; unmatched junction bases: 5. CDR3 length equals 16 residues.

The rearrangement joins TRBV28 to TRBJ1-1; possibly TRBD1 for D (6 bases). This CDR3 spans 12 amino acids. CDR1 MDHEN and CDR2 SYDVKM come from the germline V gene. V lost 3 bases, J lost 7 bases, and 9 bases lay in between. This CDR3 reads CASSFVDSEAFF. CDR3 DNA: TGTGCCAGCAGTTTTGTGGACAGTGAAGCTTTCTTT.

V gene TRBV6-5 combines with J gene TRBJ2-1; D is unresolved. The germline V and J ends were trimmed by 6 bases and 4 bases, with 13 bases remaining between them. This CDR3 has 14 amino acids. The germline V gene encodes CDR1 MNHEY and CDR2 SVGAGI. Written as DNA, the CDR3 is TGTGCCAGCAGCGGCCACAGCAGGTACAATGAGCAGTTCTTC. Its protein is CASSGHSRYNEQFF.

This clone has just a few counts. The chain couples TRBV7-5 to TRBJ1-3; the table gives TRBD1 as D, unverified against the DNA. TRBV7-5 is designated a pseudogene. This CDR3 contains 16 residues. CDR3 DNA sequence: TGTGCCAGAAGCTTAATACACGATCCCCCTGGAAACACCATATATTTT. This encodes CARSLIHDPPGNTIYF.